The entry that follows covers one T cell receptor (beta chain) sequence. Sequencing templates came from extracted RNA that was reverse transcribed into cDNA. Sequencing used immunoSEQ multiplex PCR; TCRdb keeps in-frame clones, though not all of them. This repertoire shows roughly 180,000 clones, around 63% found once; its top ten account for approximately 1.7%. Germline V gives CDR1 SGHTA, CDR2 FQGNSA. V gave up 5 bases and J gave up 5 bases; unmatched junction bases: 8. This CDR3 contains 15 residues. This sample was included in a study of CD8+ T cells in alopecia areata. The investigators collected lesional scalp punch biopsies and peripheral blood from alopecia areata patients. Cell sorting was applied to PBMCs, and CD4+ and CD8+ T cells were collected.

This specimen consisted of CD4+ T cells sorted from blood, obtained at week 0. The TCR comes from a human donor with alopecia areata. The chain uses TRBV7-2 and TRBJ2-5, with 10 bases that match TRBD2. The CDR3 spells CASSPLRTSGETQYF. Here the CDR3 DNA reads TGTGCCAGCAGCCCACTCAGGACTAGCGGCGAGACCCAGTACTTC.